This T cell receptor beta chain was captured in a study of T cell responses to AZD1222 COVID-19 vaccine (dated by TCRdb to about 2021). A note on the overall study: A total of around 240 trial participants underwent TCR sequencing, of whom some 210 received two doses of AZD1222 and some 25 received two doses of the MenACWY control vaccine. Trial participants were enrolled into age subgroups of 18-55, 56-69 and 70-plus years, which contained around 150, 28 and 57 TCR-sequenced participants, respectively.

The CDR3 regions of human TCRbeta chains were analyzed by immunosequencing. As for the original processing: TCRs in the repertoires were matched against a reference library of SARS-CoV-2-specific TCRs that had been generated with the MIRA antigen-specificity platform. Breadth was defined as the fraction of unique TCRs that were SARS-CoV-2-associated, and depth was defined as the fraction of total T cells that were SARS-CoV-2-associated. Using the MIRA data, each spike-specific TCR was assigned both to the spike region to which the TCR was reactive and to a CD4 or CD8 class. Log10-transformed breadth and depth values were compared by one-way ANOVA with Sidak's multiple comparisons tests. The table comes from immuneACCESS by way of TCRdb, which keeps in-frame sequences with V and J called. Part of the clones is missing from these tables; in studies checked, under half for an unresolved V gene and the rest for unknown reasons. The DNA was the basis for D and trimming; V, J and clone size are from that table. This sample has just over 150,000 clones in its table, and approximately 87% of those were observed once. The ten largest clones add up to roughly a tenth of the sample.

On this clone: This clone's antigen is unknown. No much larger clone exists at a distance of one base, and base qualities are not known.

The sample's time point label, decoded: about 28 days (+/-7) after the second vaccine dose. Because spike-specific TCR depth and breadth did not differ between the two schedules, AZD1222 recipients who got a second dose at roughly 4 weeks were pooled with those who got a second dose at roughly 12 weeks. The vaccinee samples were drawn from two UK trials, COV001 and COV002, one of which was a single-blind randomized controlled phase 2/3 trial testing AZD1222 (ChAdOx1 nCoV-19) in healthy adults. Trial participant PBMC samples were collected at day 0 and day 28 after the second dose for TCRbeta chain sequencing. The CDR3 sequence holds 15 residues, the cysteine and phenylalanine included. The retained sequence is limited to the CDR3, 45 bases, with the frame set at the first base. Compared with germline, V lacks 4 bases and J lacks 1 base; bases without a gene match: 6. Via the germline V gene, CDR1 is SGHTA and CDR2 FQGTGA.

Overall study results and their limits: Conclusions about previously exposed vaccinees are limited because only five to seven AZD1222 recipients were SARS-CoV-2 seropositive at baseline. Participants were mostly white British, with more females than males. The authors suggested clonal diversity may have been underestimated. Because no day 14 peak-response samples were available, repertoires were characterized only after the peak T cell response. A significant rise in spike-specific TCR breadth and depth was observed after two AZD1222 doses relative to day 0 and relative to MenACWY recipients. In the small 56-69-year group, the increase in depth fell short of significance, most likely because of low power. Reportedly, close to half of the unique spike-specific TCRs recognized epitopes lying outside the regions that are mutated in the B.1.351 and B.1.1.7 variants. The vaccine-associated CD4 TCRs covered the entire spike protein, and the dominant responses fell in regions 160-218 and 743-854.

The sequence joins TRBV7-3 to TRBJ2-5, with TRBD2 identical over 7 junction bases. Sequenced here: peripheral blood, sampled 28 days after the second AZD1222 dose. This clonotype originated in an adult who received the AZD1222 COVID-19 vaccine. The CDR3 protein is CASSYRGGPQETQYF. The DNA sequence is as follows: TGTGCCAGCAGCTATCGGGGAGGGCCCCAAGAGACCCAGTACTTC.